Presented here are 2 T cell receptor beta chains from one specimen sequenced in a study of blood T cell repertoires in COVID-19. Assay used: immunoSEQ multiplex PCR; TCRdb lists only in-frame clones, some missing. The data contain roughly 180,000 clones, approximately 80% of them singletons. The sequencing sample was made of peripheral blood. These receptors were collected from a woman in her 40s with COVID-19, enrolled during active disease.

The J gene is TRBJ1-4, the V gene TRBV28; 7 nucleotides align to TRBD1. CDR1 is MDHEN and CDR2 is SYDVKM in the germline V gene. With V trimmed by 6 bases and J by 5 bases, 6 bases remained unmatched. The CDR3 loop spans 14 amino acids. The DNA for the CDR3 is TGTGCCAGCAGACCAGGGGGAGTAAATGAAAAACTGTTTTTT. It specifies CASRPGGVNEKLFF. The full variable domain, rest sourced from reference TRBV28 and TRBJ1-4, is DVKVTQSSRYLVKRTGEKVFLECVQDMDHENMFWYRQDPGLGLRLIYFSYDVKMKEKGDIPEGYSVSREKKERFSLILESASTNQTSMYLCASRPGGVNEKLFFGSGTQLSVL.

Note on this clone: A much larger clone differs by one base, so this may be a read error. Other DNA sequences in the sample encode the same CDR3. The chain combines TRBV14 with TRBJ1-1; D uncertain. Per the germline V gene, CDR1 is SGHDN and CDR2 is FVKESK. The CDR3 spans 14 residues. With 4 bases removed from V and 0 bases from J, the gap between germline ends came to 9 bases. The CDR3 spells CASSLPGMNTEAFF. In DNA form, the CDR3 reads TGTGCCAGCAGCCTCCCCGGGATGAACACTGAAGCTTTCTTT. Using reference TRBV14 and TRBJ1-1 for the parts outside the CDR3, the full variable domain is EAGVTQFPSHSVIEKGQTVTLRCDPISGHDNLYWYRRVMGKEIKFLLHFVKESKQDESGMPNNRFLAERTGGTYSTLKVQPAELEDSGVYFCASSLPGMNTEAFFGQGTRLTVV.